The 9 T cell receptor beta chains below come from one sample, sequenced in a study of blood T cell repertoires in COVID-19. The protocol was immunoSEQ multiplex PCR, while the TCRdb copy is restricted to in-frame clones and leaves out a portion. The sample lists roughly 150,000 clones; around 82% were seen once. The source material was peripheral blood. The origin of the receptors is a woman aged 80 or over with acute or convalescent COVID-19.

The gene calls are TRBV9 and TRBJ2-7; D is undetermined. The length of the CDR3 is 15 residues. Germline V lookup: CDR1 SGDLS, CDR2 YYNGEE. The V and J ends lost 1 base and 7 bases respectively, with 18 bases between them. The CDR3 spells CASSVIGSVAAEQYF. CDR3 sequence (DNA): TGTGCCAGCAGCGTAATTGGGTCTGTGGCAGCGGAGCAGTACTTC. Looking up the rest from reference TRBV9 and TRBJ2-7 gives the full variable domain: DSGVTQTPKHLITATGQRVTLRCSPRSGDLSVYWYQQSLDQGLQFLIQYYNGEERAKGNILERFSAQQFPDLHSELNLSSLELGDSALYFCASSVIGSVAAEQYFGPGTRLTVT.

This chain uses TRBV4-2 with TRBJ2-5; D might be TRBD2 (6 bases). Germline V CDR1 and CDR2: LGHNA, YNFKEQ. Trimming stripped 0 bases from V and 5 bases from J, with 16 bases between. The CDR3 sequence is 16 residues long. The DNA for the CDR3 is TGTGCCAGCAGCCAAGAAAGGTCGGGGGTGGGGGAGACCCAGTACTTC. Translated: CASSQERSGVGETQYF.

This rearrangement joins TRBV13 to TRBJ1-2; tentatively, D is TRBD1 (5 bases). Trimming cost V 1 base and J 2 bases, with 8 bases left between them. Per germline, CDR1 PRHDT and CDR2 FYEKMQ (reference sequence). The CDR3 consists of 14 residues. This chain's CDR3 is CASSLEGRNYGYTF. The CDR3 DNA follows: TGTGCCAGCAGCTTAGAGGGGAGGAACTATGGCTACACCTTC.

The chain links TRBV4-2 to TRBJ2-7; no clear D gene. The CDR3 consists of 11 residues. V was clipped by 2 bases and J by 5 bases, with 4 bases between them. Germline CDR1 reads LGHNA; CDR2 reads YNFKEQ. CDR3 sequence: CASSQRDEQYF. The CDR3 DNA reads TGTGCCAGCAGCCAACGGGACGAGCAGTACTTC.

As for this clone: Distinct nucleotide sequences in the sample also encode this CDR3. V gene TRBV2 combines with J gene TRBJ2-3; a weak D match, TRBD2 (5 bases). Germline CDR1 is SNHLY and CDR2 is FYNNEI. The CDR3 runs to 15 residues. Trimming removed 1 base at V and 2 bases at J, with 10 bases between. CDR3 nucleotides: TGTGCCAGCAGTGAAGGCGGAGGATACACAGATACGCAGTATTTT. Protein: CASSEGGGYTDTQYF.

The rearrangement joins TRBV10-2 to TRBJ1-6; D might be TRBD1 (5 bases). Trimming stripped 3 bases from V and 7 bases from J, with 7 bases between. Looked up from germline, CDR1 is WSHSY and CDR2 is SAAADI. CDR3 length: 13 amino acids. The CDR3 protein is CASSDRENSPLHF. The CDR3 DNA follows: TGCGCCAGCAGTGACAGGGAAAATTCACCCCTCCACTTT.

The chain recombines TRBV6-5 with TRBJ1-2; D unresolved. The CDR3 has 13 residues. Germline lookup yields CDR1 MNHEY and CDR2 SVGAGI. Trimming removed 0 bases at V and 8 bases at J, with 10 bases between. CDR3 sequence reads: CASSYSTSRGYTF. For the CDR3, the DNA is TGTGCCAGCAGTTACTCGACATCTCGGGGCTACACCTTC.

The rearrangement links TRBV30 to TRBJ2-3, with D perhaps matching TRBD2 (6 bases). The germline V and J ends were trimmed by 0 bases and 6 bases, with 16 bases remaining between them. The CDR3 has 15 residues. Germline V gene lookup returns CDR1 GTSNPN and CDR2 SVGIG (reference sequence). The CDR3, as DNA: TGTGCCTGGAGTGTTCGCGGGGCAGGGAAGGATACGCAGTATTTT. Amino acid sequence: CAWSVRGAGKDTQYF.

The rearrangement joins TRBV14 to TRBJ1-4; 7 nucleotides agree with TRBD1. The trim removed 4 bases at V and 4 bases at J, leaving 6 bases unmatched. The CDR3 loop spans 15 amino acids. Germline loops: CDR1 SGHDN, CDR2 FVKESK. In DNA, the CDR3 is TGTGCCAGCAGCCGCCGGGACAGTTATAATGAAAAACTGTTTTTT. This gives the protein CASSRRDSYNEKLFF. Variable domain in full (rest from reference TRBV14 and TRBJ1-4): EAGVTQFPSHSVIEKGQTVTLRCDPISGHDNLYWYRRVMGKEIKFLLHFVKESKQDESGMPNNRFLAERTGGTYSTLKVQPAELEDSGVYFCASSRRDSYNEKLFFGSGTQLSVL.